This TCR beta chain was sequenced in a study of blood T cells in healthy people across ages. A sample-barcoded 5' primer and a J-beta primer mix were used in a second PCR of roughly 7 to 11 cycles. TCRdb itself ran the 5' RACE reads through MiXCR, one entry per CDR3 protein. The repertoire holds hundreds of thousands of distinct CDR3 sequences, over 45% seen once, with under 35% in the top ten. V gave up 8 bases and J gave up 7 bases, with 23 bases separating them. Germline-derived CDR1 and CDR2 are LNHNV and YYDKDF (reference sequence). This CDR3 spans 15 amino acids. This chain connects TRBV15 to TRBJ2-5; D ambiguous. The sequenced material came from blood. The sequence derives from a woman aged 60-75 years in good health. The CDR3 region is CATSMADPRKGTQYF. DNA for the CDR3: TGTGCCACCTCAATGGCGGACCCGCGGAAGGGGACCCAGTACTTC.